A single sample gave rise to the 14 T cell receptor beta chains below, sequenced in a study of T cell changes during pregnancy in multiple sclerosis. Generated by immunoSEQ multiplex PCR, the TCRdb table keeps only in-frame clones and is missing some. The sample shows tens of thousands of clones, around 92% of them seen only once. Sequences were derived from peripheral blood, sampled after pregnancy. The receptors were gathered from a female donor with multiple sclerosis, enrolled in a pregnancy study.

The rearrangement joins TRBV5-4 to TRBJ1-4; D is ambiguous. The ends were cut back, 1 base at V and 3 bases at J, with 7 bases in the middle. In germline, CDR1 is SGHNT, CDR2 YYREEE (reference sequence). The CDR3 contains 14 residues. CDR3 DNA: TGTGCCAGCAGCTTGAAGGAGGCTAATGAAAAACTGTTTTTT. It translates to CASSLKEANEKLFF.

The rearrangement joins TRBV9 to TRBJ1-4; TRBD1 is a possible D gene (6 bases). Germline loops: CDR1 SGDLS, CDR2 YYNGEE. The CDR3 runs to 14 residues. V was clipped by 0 bases and J by 8 bases, with 11 bases between them. The CDR3 reads CASSVDRAREKLFF. CDR3 nucleotides: TGTGCCAGCAGCGTAGACAGGGCGAGAGAAAAACTGTTTTTT. The full variable domain, rest sourced from reference TRBV9 and TRBJ1-4, is DSGVTQTPKHLITATGQRVTLRCSPRSGDLSVYWYQQSLDQGLQFLIQYYNGEERAKGNILERFSAQQFPDLHSELNLSSLELGDSALYFCASSVDRAREKLFFGSGTQLSVL.

This rearrangement joins TRBV27 to TRBJ2-3; 9 positions match TRBD1. The V gene's germline CDR1 is MNHEY and CDR2 SMNVEV (reference sequence). This CDR3 region has 15 residues. V shed 7 bases and J 6 bases; nucleotides not matched to a gene: 11. CDR3 sequence (DNA): TGTGCCAGCACCCAATTGGGACAGGGAGTGGATACGCAGTATTTT. Translated: CASTQLGQGVDTQYF.

The chain recombines TRBV7-2 with TRBJ2-3; 7 bases align to TRBD1. V lost 3 bases and J lost 5; bases outside the gene matches: 11. This CDR3 is built from 16 residues. Germline V gene lookup returns CDR1 SGHTA and CDR2 FQGNSA. CDR3 nucleotide sequence: TGTGCCAGCAGCTTGGGAGCCGGACAGGTTGTAGATACGCAGTATTTT. It is translated as CASSLGAGQVVDTQYF.

This chain joins TRBV7-2 and TRBJ2-3, with 14 bases that match TRBD2. In germline, CDR1 is SGHTA, CDR2 FQGNSA. V was pared by 5 bases and J by 5 bases, with 9 bases of the junction left unmatched. CDR3 length: 17 residues. CDR3 bases: TGTGCCAGCAGCCAGACTAGCGGGGGGGCCTCGAGAGATACGCAGTATTTT. Protein sequence: CASSQTSGGASRDTQYF.

The chain uses TRBV15 and TRBJ1-5, with D possibly being TRBD1 (5 bases). Germline-derived CDR1 and CDR2 are LNHNV and YYDKDF (reference sequence). V was pared by 3 bases and J by 2 bases, with 11 bases between. The CDR3 totals 15 residues. CDR3 amino acids: CATSSRGVGNQPQHF. In nucleotides, the CDR3 is TGTGCCACCAGCAGTAGGGGTGTCGGCAATCAGCCCCAGCATTTT. Together with reference TRBV15 and TRBJ1-5, the CDR3 gives the full variable domain: DAMVIQNPRYQVTQFGKPVTLSCSQTLNHNVMYWYQQKSSQAPKLLFHYYDKDFNNEADTPDNFQSRRPNTSFCFLDIRSPGLGDTAMYLCATSSRGVGNQPQHFGDGTRLSIL.

The chain joins TRBV5-4 to TRBJ2-1; TRBD2 agrees at 8 bases. The V and J ends lost 4 bases and 9 bases, in that order; junction bases with no gene match: 6. This CDR3 region has 13 residues. Germline V gene sequence: CDR1 SGHNT, CDR2 YYREEE (reference sequence). This CDR3 reads CASSHGGVIEQFF. The CDR3, as DNA: TGTGCCAGCAGCCACGGGGGGGTAATTGAGCAGTTCTTC.

This chain uses TRBV5-1 with TRBJ2-1; D may be TRBD1 (5 bases). The germline V gene encodes CDR1 SGHRS and CDR2 YFSETQ. This CDR3 is built from 15 residues. Trimming shortened V by 7 bases and J by 4 bases, and 18 bases separated the two germline ends. The CDR3 region is CASSLNRPFYNEQFF. CDR3 coding DNA: TGCGCCAGCTCACTCAACAGGCCTTTTTACAATGAGCAGTTCTTC.

The chain carries TRBV7-3 and TRBJ2-5, with D maybe TRBD1 (5 bases). This CDR3 spans 13 amino acids. Trimming cost V 3 bases and J 4 bases, with 9 bases left between them. The V gene's germline CDR1 is SGHTA and CDR2 FQGTGA. This chain's CDR3 is CASSFGAGETQYF. For the CDR3, the DNA is TGTGCCAGCAGCTTTGGGGCAGGAGAGACCCAGTACTTC.

The V gene is TRBV5-4, the J gene TRBJ1-3, with 9 bases matching TRBD1. Trimming at V came to 2 bases and at J to 3 bases, leaving 3 bases not matched to a gene. This CDR3 region has 15 residues. Germline V CDR1 and CDR2: SGHNT, YYREEE (reference sequence). CDR3 nucleotides: TGTGCCAGCAGCTTACAGGGGGCGCTTGGAAACACCATATATTTT. This sequence encodes CASSLQGALGNTIYF. The whole variable domain, filled in from reference TRBV5-4 and TRBJ1-3, reads ETGVTQSPTHLIKTRGQQVTLRCSSQSGHNTVSWYQQALGQGPQFIFQYYREEENGRGNFPPRFSGLQFPNYSSELNVNALELDDSALYLCASSLQGALGNTIYFGEGSWLTVV.

The chain recombines TRBV6-1 with TRBJ2-7; tentatively, D is TRBD1 (6 bases). The CDR3 has 14 amino acids. The V gene's germline CDR1 is MNHNS and CDR2 SASEGT. Trimming stripped 7 bases from V and 3 bases from J, with 16 bases between. The CDR3 bases are TGTGCCAGCACCCTACAGGGTAAGGGCTACGAGCAGTACTTC. Encoded protein: CASTLQGKGYEQYF.

The V and J genes are TRBV27 and TRBJ2-7; 11 positions match TRBD1. Germline CDR1 MNHEY, CDR2 SMNVEV (reference sequence). With V trimmed by 4 bases and J by 6 bases, 8 bases remained unmatched. There are 15 residues in the CDR3. The CDR3 here is CASSSPDRGRVEQYF. The DNA of the CDR3 is TGTGCCAGCAGTTCCCCGGACAGGGGGCGAGTCGAGCAGTACTTC.

This rearrangement joins TRBV7-7 to TRBJ2-1; possibly TRBD2 for D (5 bases). Trimming removed 2 bases at V and 3 bases at J, with 14 bases between. The germline V gene has CDR1 SSHAT and CDR2 FNYEAQ (reference sequence). The CDR3 contains 16 residues. CDR3 sequence: CASSLNPDGGYNEQFF. DNA for the CDR3: TGTGCCAGCAGCTTAAACCCCGACGGAGGCTACAATGAGCAGTTCTTC. Variable domain in full (rest from reference TRBV7-7 and TRBJ2-1): GAGVSQSPRYKVTKRGQDVTLRCDPISSHATLYWYQQALGQGPEFLTYFNYEAQPDKSGLPSDRFSAERPEGSISTLTIQRTEQRDSAMYRCASSLNPDGGYNEQFFGPGTRLTVL.

V and J are TRBV5-4 and TRBJ2-2; D is uncertain. Trimming took off 1 base at V and 5 bases at J, with 9 bases between the two ends. The CDR3 is 14 amino acids. Looked up from germline, CDR1 is SGHNT and CDR2 is YYREEE (reference sequence). In nucleotides, the CDR3 is TGTGCCAGCAGCTTGCAGTTCCAAACCGGGGAGCTGTTTTTT. Encoded protein: CASSLQFQTGELFF. Full variable domain (remainder filled in from reference TRBV5-4 and TRBJ2-2): ETGVTQSPTHLIKTRGQQVTLRCSSQSGHNTVSWYQQALGQGPQFIFQYYREEENGRGNFPPRFSGLQFPNYSSELNVNALELDDSALYLCASSLQFQTGELFFGEGSRLTVL.